The sequence of this TCR beta chain was determined in a study of blood T cell repertoires in COVID-19. About the research overall: The origin of the acute and convalescent COVID-19 samples was the United States, Italy and Spain. PBMCs, B-cell-depleted T cells, or T cells were the source of the cDNA or gDNA that made up the material.

In the original workflow: Amplified reference gene primers provided the basis for estimating nucleated cell counts. The assay was immunoSEQ multiplex PCR, and TCRdb's table has in-frame clones only and misses some. The DNA gave D and trimming, while V, J and clone size come from that table. The table records about 99,000 clones, almost 90% of them present only once. The CDR3 is 16 residues long. Germline V lookup: CDR1 MNHEY, CDR2 SVGEGT. V lost 5 bases to trimming and J lost 3 bases; unmatched junction nucleotides: 7. The origin of this receptor is a human donor in a cohort sampled during active COVID-19. The sequencing input was peripheral blood. This chain uses TRBV6-2 or TRBV6-3 with TRBJ1-1; 12 bases are a match to TRBD1. The CDR3 is CASSIKGQGAYTEAFF. The CDR3 DNA is TGTGCCAGCAGTATCAAGGGACAGGGGGCGTACACTGAAGCTTTCTTT.